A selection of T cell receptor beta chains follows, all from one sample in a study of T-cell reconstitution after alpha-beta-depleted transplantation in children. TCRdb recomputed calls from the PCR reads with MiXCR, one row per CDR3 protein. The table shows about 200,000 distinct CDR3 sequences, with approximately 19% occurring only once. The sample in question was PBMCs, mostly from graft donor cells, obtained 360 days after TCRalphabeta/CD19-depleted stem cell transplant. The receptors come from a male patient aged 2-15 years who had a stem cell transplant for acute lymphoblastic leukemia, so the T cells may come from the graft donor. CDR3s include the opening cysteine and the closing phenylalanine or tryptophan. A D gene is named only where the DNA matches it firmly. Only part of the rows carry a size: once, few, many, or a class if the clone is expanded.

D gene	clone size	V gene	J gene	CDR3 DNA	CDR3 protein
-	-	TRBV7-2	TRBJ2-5	TGTGCCAGCAGCTTAGCGTCCCCCGCAGGGAGAGAGACCCAGTACTTC	CASSLASPAGRETQYF
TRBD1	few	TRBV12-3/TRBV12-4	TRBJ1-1	TGTGCCAGCAGTACCCGACAGGGAGGCGCTGAAGCTTTCTTT	CASSTRQGGAEAFF
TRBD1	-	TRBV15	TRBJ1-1	TGTGCCACCAGCCGGACAGGGGGCAACACTGAAGCTTTCTTT	CATSRTGGNTEAFF
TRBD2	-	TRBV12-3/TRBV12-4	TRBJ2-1	TGTGCCAGCAGTTTAGCGTCGTGGACTAGCGGCAACAATGAGCAGTTCTTC	CASSLASWTSGNNEQFF
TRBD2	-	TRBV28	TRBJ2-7	TGTGCCAGCAGCTCGGGACTACCCTACGAGCAGTACTTC	CASSSGLPYEQYF
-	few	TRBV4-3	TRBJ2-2	TGCGCCAGCAGTCGAGGGACGATGGGCACCGGGGAGCTGTTTTTT	CASSRGTMGTGELFF
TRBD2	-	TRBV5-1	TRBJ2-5	TGCGCCAGCAGCTTGGTACTAGCGGGGGAAGAGACCCAGTACTTC	CASSLVLAGEETQYF
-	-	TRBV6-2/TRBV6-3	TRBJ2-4	TGTGCCAGCAGTTGGAGTGGGATGGACATTCAGTACTTC	CASSWSGMDIQYF
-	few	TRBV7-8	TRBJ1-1	TGTGCCAGCAGCACACCGACAGTCCTCGGAGCTTTCTTT	CASSTPTVLGAFF
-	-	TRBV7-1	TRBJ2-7	TGTGCCAGCAGCTCGCCCCCGGGAGCCTACGAGCAGTACTTC	CASSSPPGAYEQYF
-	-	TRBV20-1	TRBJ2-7	TGCAGTGCAAGATCGGACAACTACGAGCAGTACTTC	CSARSDNYEQYF
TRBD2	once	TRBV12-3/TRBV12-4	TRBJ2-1	TGTGCCAGCAGTTTAGCGTTGTCGGCTAGCGGATACTCCTACAATGAGCAGTTCTTC	CASSLALSASGYSYNEQFF
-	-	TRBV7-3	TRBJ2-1	TGTGCCAGCAGCTTAACTCGGGGGCCCTCCTACAATGAGCAGTTCTTC	CASSLTRGPSYNEQFF
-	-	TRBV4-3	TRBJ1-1	TGCGCCAGCAGCCAAGGGACGGCGAACACTGAAGCTTTCTTT	CASSQGTANTEAFF
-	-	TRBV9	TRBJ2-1	TGTGCCAGCAGCGTATATGAGGGGCCGTACTATGAGCAGTTCTTC	CASSVYEGPYYEQFF
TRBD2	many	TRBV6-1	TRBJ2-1	TGTGCCAGCAGTGCCGGGACTAGCGGGGGAAATGAGCAGTTCTTC	CASSAGTSGGNEQFF
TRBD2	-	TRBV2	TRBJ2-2	TGTGCCAGCATGACTAGCGGAGGATTCACCGGGGAGCTGTTTTTT	CASMTSGGFTGELFF
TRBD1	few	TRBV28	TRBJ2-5	TGTGCCATCCAACCGGGACAGCAAGAGACCCAGTACTTC	CAIQPGQQETQYF
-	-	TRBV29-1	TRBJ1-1	TGCAGCGTTGCGGGGCAGAACACTGAAGCTTTCTTT	CSVAGQNTEAFF
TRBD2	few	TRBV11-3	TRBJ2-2	TGTGCCAGCAGCTTAGTAACTAGCGGGACCGGGGAGCTGTTTTTT	CASSLVTSGTGELFF
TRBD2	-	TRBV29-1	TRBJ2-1	TGCAGCGTTGAAATAGGACTAGCGGGAGAGCATGAGCAGTTCTTC	CSVEIGLAGEHEQFF
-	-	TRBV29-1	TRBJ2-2	TGCAGCGTTGGAGGCGGAAGGAACACCGGGGAGCTGTTTTTT	CSVGGGRNTGELFF
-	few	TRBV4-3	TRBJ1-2	TGCGCCAGCAGCCAAGATTTCCAAACAGGGACCCTCTATGGCTACACCTTC	CASSQDFQTGTLYGYTF
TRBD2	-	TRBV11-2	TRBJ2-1	TGTGCCAGCAGCTTAGAACTAGCGGGGGGCCACAATGAGCAGTTCTTC	CASSLELAGGHNEQFF
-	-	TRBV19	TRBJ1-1	TGTGCCAGTAACGGGCCCTGGGGCACTGAAGCTTTCTTT	CASNGPWGTEAFF
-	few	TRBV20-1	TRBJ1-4	TGCAGTCCGAATGAAAAACTGTTTTTT	CSPNEKLFF
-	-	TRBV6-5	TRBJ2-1	TGTGCCAGCACCGGGGAAGGCAATGAGCAGTTCTTC	CASTGEGNEQFF
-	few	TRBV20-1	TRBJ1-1	TGCAGTGAATCGGGTGTTCTTATGAACACTGAAGCTTTCTTT	CSESGVLMNTEAFF
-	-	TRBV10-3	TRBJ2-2	TGTGCCATCCCTAAGGGACCTCCGGACCACGGGGAGCTGTTTTTT	CAIPKGPPDHGELFF
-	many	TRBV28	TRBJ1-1	TGTGCCACTACCTTGGGAACAGGGAGGGCTGAAGCTTTCTTT	CATTLGTGRAEAFF
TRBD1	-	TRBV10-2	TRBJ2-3	TGCGCCAGCAGGAAGGGACAGGGTCGCCTAGCTCGCACAGATACGCAGTATTTT	CASRKGQGRLARTDTQYF
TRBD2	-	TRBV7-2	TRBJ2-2	TGTGCCAGCAGCCGGCCGGGACTAGCGATTAACACCGGGGAGCTGTTTTTT	CASSRPGLAINTGELFF
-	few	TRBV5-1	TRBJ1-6	TGCGCCAGCAGCTTGGACGGTTCACCCCTCCACTTT	CASSLDGSPLHF
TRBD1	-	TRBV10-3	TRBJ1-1	TGTGCCATCAGTGTAGTCAGGGGGATGAACACTGAAGCTTTCTTT	CAISVVRGMNTEAFF
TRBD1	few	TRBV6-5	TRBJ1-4	TGTGCCAGCAGTTACTTGACAGGGGAAAAACTGTTTTTT	CASSYLTGEKLFF
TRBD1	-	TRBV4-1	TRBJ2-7	TGCGCCAGCAGCCACGGCACAGGGGGACCCTACGAGCAGTACTTC	CASSHGTGGPYEQYF
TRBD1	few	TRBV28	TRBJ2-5	TGTGCCAGCAGTCCGGACAGGGGGGTGGAGACCCAGTACTTC	CASSPDRGVETQYF
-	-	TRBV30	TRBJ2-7	TGTGCCTGGAGTGTACGACTCCTTTCCTACGAGCAGTACTTC	CAWSVRLLSYEQYF
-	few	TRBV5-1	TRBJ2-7	TGCGCCAGCAGCTCGGGACTGGTCTCCTACGAGCAGTACTTC	CASSSGLVSYEQYF
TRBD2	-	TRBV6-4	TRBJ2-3	TGTGCCAGCAGTGTTAGCGGGGTTCGCTCGGATACGCAGTATTTT	CASSVSGVRSDTQYF
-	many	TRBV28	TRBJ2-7	TGTGCCAGCAGTTCGCCGGGTGGGGTCGGAGTCAGACAGTACTTC	CASSSPGGVGVRQYF
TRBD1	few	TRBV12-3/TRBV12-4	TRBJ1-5	TGTGCCAGCAGTTTTCAGGGGGCAGTGGGCAATCAGCCCCAGCATTTT	CASSFQGAVGNQPQHF
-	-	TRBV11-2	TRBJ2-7	TGTGCCAGCAGCTTAATCGGGAGATCCTACGAGCAGTACTTC	CASSLIGRSYEQYF
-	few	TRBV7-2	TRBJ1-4	TGTGCCAGCAGCTCCGGCTGGGTGAGGGGTGAAAAACTGTTTTTT	CASSSGWVRGEKLFF
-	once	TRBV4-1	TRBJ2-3	TGCGCCAGCAGCCAAGACCGCCAGAGCACAGATACGCAGTATTTT	CASSQDRQSTDTQYF
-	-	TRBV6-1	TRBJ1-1	TGTGCCAGCAACAGACAGAATCGAGGGACTGAAGCTTTCTTT	CASNRQNRGTEAFF
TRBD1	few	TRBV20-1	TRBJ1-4	TGCAGTGCTAGAGATTTCGACAGGGCACGTGAAAAACTGTTTTTT	CSARDFDRAREKLFF
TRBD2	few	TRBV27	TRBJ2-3	TGTGCCAGCAGTTTCGCCAGAGGGACTAGTGCGGATACGCAGTATTTT	CASSFARGTSADTQYF
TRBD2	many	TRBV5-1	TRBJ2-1	TGCGCCAGCAGCTTGGCCTATGGTCCTAGCGGGATCTATAGGAATGAGCAGTTCTTC	CASSLAYGPSGIYRNEQFF
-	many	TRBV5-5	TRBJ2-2	TGTGCCAGCAGCTTGTCGGCAGGGATACTGAGAAACACCGGGGAGCTGTTTTTT	CASSLSAGILRNTGELFF